One and the same sample provided the 11 T cell receptor beta chains below, sequenced in a study of cytomegalovirus exposure and HLA in healthy donors. The primer mix had 60 Vbeta and 13 Jbeta primers. Profiling relied on immunoSEQ multiplex PCR, and the TCRdb table lists in-frame clones only, not all of them. The data show about 190,000 clones, about 81% seen once. The sequenced material came from PBMCs. The receptor set was obtained from a man younger than 40 in good health and CMV-seropositive.

The chain joins TRBV4-2 to TRBJ2-1; TRBD2 agrees at 13 bases. Trimming took 3 bases from V and 1 from J; bases not matched to a gene: 12. This CDR3 has 20 amino acids. Germline CDR1 reads LGHNA; CDR2 reads YNFKEQ. The CDR3 protein is CASSQGAGTSGIGSYNEQFF. Here the CDR3 DNA reads TGTGCCAGCAGCCAGGGGGCCGGGACTAGCGGGATCGGGTCCTACAATGAGCAGTTCTTC.

The chain employs TRBV4-3 and TRBJ2-1, with 7 bases identical to TRBD1. Per the germline V gene, CDR1 is LGHNA and CDR2 is YSLEER. The J segment lost 6 bases and the V segment lost 4 bases, leaving 3 bases of the junction unmatched. This CDR3 has 13 amino acids. CDR3 in amino acids: CASSLGTVNEQFF. The CDR3 DNA reads as TGCGCCAGCAGCCTTGGGACAGTCAATGAGCAGTTCTTC.

The chain carries TRBV6-5 and TRBJ2-7; 8 nucleotides line up with TRBD2. Germline V lookup: CDR1 MNHEY, CDR2 SVGAGI. V dropped 0 bases and J dropped 3; count of bases not matched to a gene: 7. The CDR3 has 16 amino acids. The CDR3 spells CASSYSSASGGYEQYF. The DNA for the CDR3 is TGTGCCAGCAGTTACTCGAGTGCCAGCGGGGGCTACGAGCAGTACTTC.

The genes are TRBV5-1 and TRBJ2-2; 9 bases match TRBD2. Germline V gives CDR1 SGHRS, CDR2 YFSETQ. V was clipped by 1 base and J by 5 bases; unmatched bases: 9. The CDR3 covers 17 residues. This chain's CDR3 is CASSLSGGGARTGELFF. The DNA of the CDR3 is TGCGCCAGCAGCTTGTCGGGCGGGGGGGCCCGGACCGGGGAGCTGTTTTTT.

The V gene is TRBV7-2, the J gene TRBJ2-1; D ambiguous. Per the germline V gene, CDR1 is SGHTA and CDR2 is FQGNSA. This CDR3 region has 13 residues. Trimming shortened V by 6 bases and J by 5 bases, and 11 bases separated the two germline ends. The CDR3 DNA reads as TGTGCCAGCAGTAACTACTTAGACAATGAGCAGTTCTTC. Translation: CASSNYLDNEQFF.

The chain couples TRBV6-4 to TRBJ2-2, with TRBD2 matching over 12 bases. Germline V gene data show CDR1 as MRHNA and CDR2 as SNTAGT. This CDR3 is built from 16 residues. V shed 5 bases and J 0 bases; nucleotides not matched to a gene: 1. CDR3 bases: TGTGCCAGCAGTCGGACTAGCGGGGCGAACACCGGGGAGCTGTTTTTT. Encoded protein: CASSRTSGANTGELFF.

The V gene is TRBV10-3, the J gene TRBJ1-2, with D perhaps matching TRBD1 (5 bases). The CDR3 totals 15 residues. Trimming took 3 bases from V and 5 from J, leaving 16 bases between them. CDR1 is ENHRY and CDR2 is SYGVKD in the germline V gene. The CDR3 DNA is TGTGCCATCAGTGACCCTAGTGGGGGGGTTTATGGCTACACCTTC. Encoded protein: CAISDPSGGVYGYTF.

Worth noting for this clone: The junction shows a germline mismatch at one end, possibly a read error. This chain uses TRBV11-2 with TRBJ1-6; 8 bases are a match to TRBD1. There are 14 residues in the CDR3. In germline, CDR1 is SGHAT, CDR2 FQNNGV. The CDR3 is CASTLTGGRTPLHF. The CDR3 DNA is TGTGCCAGCACCTTAACAGGGGGAAGGACACCCCTCCACTTT.

The V gene is TRBV10-3, the J gene TRBJ2-3; 13 positions match TRBD2. CDR3 length: 17 residues. Germline V gives CDR1 ENHRY, CDR2 SYGVKD. Trimming at V came to 4 bases and at J to 4 bases, leaving 8 bases not matched to a gene. CDR3 DNA: TGTGCCATCAGTGCACTAGCGGGGGGGCTGGGCTCAGATACGCAGTATTTT. This codes for CAISALAGGLGSDTQYF.

The chain uses TRBV6-1 and TRBJ2-3; tentative D call: TRBD2 (6 bases). CDR3 length: 14 residues. Germline V gene data show CDR1 as MNHNS and CDR2 as SASEGT. Between the trimmed V and J ends, which lost 6 bases and 4 bases, there was a span of 14 bases. The CDR3 DNA is TGTGCCAGCAGCGCCGACGGAGGGCCAGATACGCAGTATTTT. Protein sequence: CASSADGGPDTQYF.

The V and J genes are TRBV7-3 and TRBJ2-1, with D perhaps TRBD2 (6 bases). The V gene lost 0 bases and the J gene lost 2 bases, with 8 bases spanning the gap. The CDR3 loop spans 15 amino acids. In germline, CDR1 is SGHTA, CDR2 FQGTGA. CDR3 in amino acids: CASSLTREAYNEQFF. The CDR3 bases are TGTGCCAGCAGCTTAACAAGGGAGGCCTACAATGAGCAGTTCTTC.